This T cell receptor (beta chain) was recovered during a study of shared clonotypes between healthy human individuals. As regards this clone: Its target is unknown.

Looked up from germline, CDR1 is LGHNT and CDR2 is FRNRAP. The J segment lost 3 bases and the V segment lost 0 bases, leaving 3 bases of the junction unmatched. This CDR3 spans 16 amino acids. CD45RA+ naive and CD45RA-negative memory subsets were separated from CD4+ cells. Libraries were prepared by immunoSEQ multiplex PCR; TCRdb keeps only in-frame clonotypes and omits some of them. The sample records some 1 million clones, more than 60% being singletons. Study-level findings and limits: Sharing across a handful of donors was seen in 4% to 6.5% of naive CD4 clonotypes.

The sequenced sample consisted of memory CD4+ T cells sorted from blood. The subset here: CD45RA-negative fraction. The source of this sequence is a man younger than 30 in good health. The chain is built from TRBV12-5 and TRBJ2-1, with 9 positions matching TRBD2. The CDR3 nucleotides read TGTGCTAGTGGTTTGGTACATAGCGGGGGCTACAATGAGCAGTTCTTC. As protein: CASGLVHSGGYNEQFF.